This T cell receptor beta chain originates from a study of blood T cell repertoires in COVID-19. Whole-study context: From the United States, Italy and Spain came samples of acute and convalescent COVID-19. Nucleic acid was either cDNA or gDNA, and it came from T cells, B-cell-depleted T cells, or PBMCs.

Under the authors' procedure: Scientists estimated how many nucleated cells there were by amplifying reference gene primers. Produced via immunoSEQ multiplex PCR; TCRdb's table is partial and in-frame only. The V and J calls and clone size come from that table; D and trimming were worked out from the DNA. The table has some 280,000 clones, 70% to 90% seen once. The CDR3 is made up of 15 amino acids. With 5 bases removed from V and 5 bases from J, the gap between germline ends came to 18 bases. Germline CDR1 is SGHTA and CDR2 is FQGTGA. The chain links TRBV7-3 to TRBJ2-5; weak D call: TRBD2 (7 bases). The specimen was peripheral blood. This TCR was recovered from a woman aged 55-70 years with acute or convalescent COVID-19. The CDR3 DNA sequence: TGTGCCAGCAGCCCCAAGGGGGGGGGCGTGGAGACCCAGTACTTC. It specifies CASSPKGGGVETQYF. Filled out from reference TRBV7-3 and TRBJ2-5, the complete variable domain reads GAGVSQTPSNKVTEKGKYVELRCDPISGHTALYWYRQSLGQGPEFLIYFQGTGAADDSGLPNDRFFAVRPEGSVSTLKIQRTERGDSAVYLCASSPKGGGVETQYFGPGTRLLVL.